Listed below are T cell receptor beta chains from one sample, sequenced in a study of OX40 agonist ivuxolimab in advanced cancers. The repertoire was sequenced with immunoSEQ multiplex PCR; TCRdb's copy has only in-frame clones and lacks some. The sample includes 55,000 to 80,000 clones, 85% to 90% of them seen just once. Specimen: CD4+ or CD8+ T cells sorted from blood, collected in a trial of the OX40 agonist ivuxolimab. The receptors shown here come from an adult with an advanced solid tumor such as melanoma, head and neck, liver or kidney cancer. CDR3s include the opening cysteine and the closing phenylalanine or tryptophan. Fields, in order: clone size, V gene, CDR3 protein. For some rows the clone size is stated as once, few or many, or as a class when expanded; others skip it.

NA | TRBV16 | CASSQSPRASGYTSFPGELFF
few | TRBV19 | CASSIGTVYGYTF
NA | TRBV5-4 | CASSNRGDTQYF
NA | TRBV7-8 | CASSLAQVQEVYQPQHF
NA | TRBV7-2 | CASSLPGRTGNTIYF
NA | TRBV5-4 | CASSSRLAGRARGEQYF
NA | TRBV4-2 | CASSQEYRQGTTEAFF
NA | TRBV18 | CASSANPSGSPSSYNEQFF
NA | TRBV10-3 | CAISVGGVQETQYF
NA | TRBV5-1 | CASIGPGTNTEAFF
NA | TRBV7-2 | CASSFASYEQFF
NA | TRBV10-3 | CAISEGTPEAFF
NA | TRBV7-2 | CASSLGARTDTQYF
NA | TRBV7-2 | CASSLALASGIYEQYF
once | TRBV7-2 | CASSPDLNTGELFF
NA | TRBV29-1 | CSVEAGSNTEAFF
NA | TRBV6-1 | CASSETRYPSSYEQYF
few | TRBV6-5 | CASRGGYGAYGYTF
NA | TRBV11-2 | CASSLTGDTEAFF
few | TRBV28 | CASNDRDSYTGELFF
once | TRBV7-2 | CASSLSGNTIYF
NA | TRBV14 | CASSQDWGSSYNEQFF
NA | TRBV28 | CASWGQGGEQYF
NA | TRBV4-3 | CASSQAESEKLFF
NA | TRBV19 | CASLPPGRRSGNTIYF
once | TRBV7-2 | CASSLGQGSNQPQHF
NA | TRBV2 | CATQGTGTYEQYF
NA | TRBV7-2 | CASSSPTSGSNEQFF
NA | TRBV19 | CASSLGTNTGELFF
NA | TRBV7-3 | CASTNERQGIMNTEAFF
NA | TRBV18 | CASSPPAGYEQYF
NA | TRBV7-2 | CASTTLAGGGVADTQYF
NA | TRBV5-3 | CARSLGLAGVNNEQYF
NA | TRBV5-1 | CASSKDGISSYEQYF
NA | TRBV29-1 | CSVDTGGNEQFF
once | TRBV4-1 | CASSQDRTSGLPYEQYF
few | TRBV28 | CASSSGTGGYTF
NA | TRBV5-5 | CASSWTGGTDTQYF
NA | TRBV7-2 | CASSARQGNNSPLHF
NA | TRBV4-1 | CASSQDRTAHGYTF
NA | TRBV25-1 | CASSWLNQPQHF
NA | TRBV18 | CASSPNRADEKLFF
NA | TRBV10-3 | CAISESRDSTDTQYF
NA | TRBV19 | CASNGREANYGYTF
NA | TRBV5-1 | CASSTTTPYEQYF
NA | TRBV18 | CASSPGTGGYEQYF
NA | TRBV10-2 | CASSELGTGELFF
NA | TRBV4-2 | CASSQAETQYF
NA | TRBV7-2 | CASSVQPRSSYEQYF
NA | TRBV30 | CAWSGGGGNQPQHF
NA | TRBV10-1 | CAQLGRYSYEQYF
NA | TRBV30 | CAWSVGVTYNSNQPQHF
NA | TRBV4-2 | CASSHRGLDNEQFF
NA | TRBV5-1 | CAAGETNTGELFF
NA | TRBV19 | CASTPGYSTDTQYF
NA | TRBV19 | CASRYRGEGQPQHF
few | TRBV7-8 | CASSLAQLNTEAFF